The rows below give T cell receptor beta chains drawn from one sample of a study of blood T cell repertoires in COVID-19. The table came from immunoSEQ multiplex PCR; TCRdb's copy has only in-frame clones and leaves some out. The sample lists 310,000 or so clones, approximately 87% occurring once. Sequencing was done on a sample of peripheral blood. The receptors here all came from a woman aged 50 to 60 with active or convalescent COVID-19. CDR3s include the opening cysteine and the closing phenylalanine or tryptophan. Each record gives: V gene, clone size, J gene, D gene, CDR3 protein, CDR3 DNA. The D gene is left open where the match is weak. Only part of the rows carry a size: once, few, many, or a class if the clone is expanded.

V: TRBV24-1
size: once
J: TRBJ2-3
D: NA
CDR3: CATSDSLEVSTQYF
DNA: TGTGCCACCAGTGATTCCCTCGAGGTTTCGACGCAGTATTTT

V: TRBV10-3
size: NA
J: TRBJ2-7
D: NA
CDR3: CAISGGTGDEQYF
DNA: TGTGCCATCAGTGGTGGAACAGGAGACGAGCAGTACTTC

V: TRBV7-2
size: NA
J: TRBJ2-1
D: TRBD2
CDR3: CASSLGATSGSVNEQFF
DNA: TGTGCCAGCAGCTTAGGGGCCACTAGCGGGAGTGTCAATGAGCAGTTCTTC

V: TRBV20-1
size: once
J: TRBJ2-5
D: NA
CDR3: CSARGGETQYF
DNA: TGCAGTGCTAGAGGCGGGGAGACCCAGTACTTC

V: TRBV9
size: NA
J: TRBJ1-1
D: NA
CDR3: CASTARGGGPPNTEAFF
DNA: TGTGCCAGCACGGCGAGGGGCGGGGGGCCTCCGAACACTGAAGCTTTCTTT

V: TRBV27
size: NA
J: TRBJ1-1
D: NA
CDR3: CASSLESPSNTEAFF
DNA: TGTGCCAGCAGTTTGGAGAGTCCTTCGAACACTGAAGCTTTCTTT

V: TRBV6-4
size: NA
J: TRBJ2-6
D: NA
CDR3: CASSDPGTPGANVLTF
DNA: TGTGCCAGCAGTGACCCTGGGACTCCTGGGGCCAACGTCCTGACTTTC

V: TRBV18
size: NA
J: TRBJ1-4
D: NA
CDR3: CASSPFEATNEKLFF
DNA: TGTGCCAGCTCACCATTTGAGGCAACTAATGAAAAACTGTTTTTT

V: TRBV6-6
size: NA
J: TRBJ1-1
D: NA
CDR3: CAISLDPPTEAFF
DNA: TGTGCCATCTCTCTAGACCCCCCCACTGAAGCTTTCTTT

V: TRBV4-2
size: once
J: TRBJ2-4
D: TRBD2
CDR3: CASSQEGLAGGNIQYF
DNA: TGTGCCAGCAGCCAAGAGGGACTAGCGGGAGGAAACATTCAGTACTTC

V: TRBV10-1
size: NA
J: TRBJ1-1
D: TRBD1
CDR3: CASSEKEVGGDRVRHTEAFF
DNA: TGCGCCAGCAGTGAGAAAGAAGTGGGGGGGGACAGGGTCAGGCACACTGAAGCTTTCTTT

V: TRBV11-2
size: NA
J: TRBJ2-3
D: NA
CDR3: CASSLVGLRVSTDTQYF
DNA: TGTGCCAGCAGCTTAGTAGGGTTGCGGGTTAGCACAGATACGCAGTATTTT